The next 27 T cell receptor beta chains were all read from a single sample in a study of blood T cell repertoires in COVID-19. The repertoire was sequenced with immunoSEQ multiplex PCR; TCRdb's copy has only in-frame clones and lacks some. Here the sample spans 150,000 to 200,000 clones, over 75% being singletons. The sample taken for sequencing was peripheral blood. The receptors come from a woman between 65 and 79 years old with acute or convalescent COVID-19.

The table lists this clone with a count of one. V is TRBV5-1 and J is TRBJ2-1; 9 positions agree with TRBD2. This CDR3 spans 16 amino acids. The V segment lost 4 bases and the J segment 0 bases; nucleotides outside the gene matches: 5. CDR1 and CDR2 from the germline V gene are SGHRS and YFSETQ. CDR3 in DNA: TGCGCCAGCAGCCCGCTTAGCGGGAGCTCCTACAATGAGCAGTTCTTC. Amino acids: CASSPLSGSSYNEQFF.

In its sample, this clone was seen a few times. Other DNA sequences in this sample translate to the same CDR3. This chain links TRBV7-2 with TRBJ1-1; D is perhaps TRBD1 (5 bases). Germline V gives CDR1 SGHTA, CDR2 FQGNSA. CDR3 length: 13 amino acids. V lost 2 bases and J 1 base, leaving 5 bases between the germline ends. This chain's CDR3 is CASSLQGNTEAFF. In DNA form, the CDR3 reads TGTGCCAGCAGCTTACAGGGGAACACTGAAGCTTTCTTT.

This chain links TRBV9 with TRBJ2-1; no definite D call. In germline, CDR1 is SGDLS, CDR2 YYNGEE. With 0 bases removed from V and 0 bases from J, the gap between germline ends came to 13 bases. CDR3 length: 17 amino acids. CDR3 amino acids: CASSVALPLSSYNEQFF. The CDR3 nucleotides are TGTGCCAGCAGCGTAGCCCTACCTCTTAGCTCCTACAATGAGCAGTTCTTC.

The sample holds a few counts of this clone. The V call is TRBV3-1 (or the pseudogene TRBV3-2), the J call TRBJ1-5; 10 nucleotides match TRBD1. CDR3 length: 20 residues. The V gene's germline CDR1 is LGHDT and CDR2 YNNKEL (reference sequence). Trimming at V came to 2 bases and at J to 7 bases, leaving 20 bases not matched to a gene. CDR3 loop: CASSQTPGQGSGARGQPQHF. CDR3 in DNA: TGTGCCAGCAGCCAAACCCCGGGACAGGGGAGCGGGGCAAGAGGGCAGCCCCAGCATTTT.

V is TRBV7-3 and J is TRBJ2-6, with a tentative D call TRBD1 (6 bases). CDR1 and CDR2 (germline): SGHTA, FQGTGA. The CDR3 totals 14 residues. Between the trimmed V and J ends, which lost 2 bases and 10 bases, there was a span of 12 bases. CDR3 bases: TGTGCCAGCAGCTTAGGGCACACAGGGAACGTCCTGACTTTC. Translation gives CASSLGHTGNVLTF. The full variable domain, in which reference TRBV7-3 and TRBJ2-6 provide the parts outside the CDR3, is GAGVSQTPSNKVTEKGKYVELRCDPISGHTALYWYRQSLGQGPEFLIYFQGTGAADDSGLPNDRFFAVRPEGSVSTLKIQRTERGDSAVYLCASSLGHTGNVLTFGAGSRLTVL.

The CDR3 reads CASSPGLGTYEQYF. In DNA form, the CDR3 reads TGTGCCAGCAGTCCCGGGCTGGGGACATACGAGCAGTACTTC. The chain links TRBV2 to TRBJ2-7, with D possibly TRBD1 on 6 matching bases. V was pared by 5 bases and J by 4 bases, with 15 bases between. Germline CDR1 SNHLY, CDR2 FYNNEI. There are 14 residues in the CDR3. Supplemented by reference TRBV2 and TRBJ2-7, the full variable domain reads EPEVTQTPSHQVTQMGQEVILRCVPISNHLYFYWYRQILGQKVEFLVSFYNNEISEKSEIFDDQFSVERPDGSNFTLKIRSTKLEDSAMYFCASSPGLGTYEQYFGPGTRLTVT.

The chain carries TRBV18 and TRBJ1-4; 9 positions agree with TRBD1. Germline CDR1 is KGHSH and CDR2 is LQKENI. CDR3 size: 16 residues. Losses at the gene ends were 4 bases for V and 6 bases for J; bases not matched to a gene: 9. The DNA for the CDR3 is TGTGCCAGCTCACTGTTGGAGGGACAGGGACATGAAAAACTGTTTTTT. Amino acid sequence: CASSLLEGQGHEKLFF.

V and J are TRBV7-9 and TRBJ2-2, with TRBD1 as a possible D gene (6 bases). Trimming took off 5 bases at V and 1 base at J, with 8 bases between the two ends. The CDR3 length is 14 residues. The V gene's germline CDR1 is SEHNR and CDR2 FQNEAQ (reference sequence). The CDR3, as DNA: TGTGCCAGCAGCCAACAGGGGAACACCGGGGAGCTGTTTTTT. It is translated as CASSQQGNTGELFF.

The chain employs TRBV10-3 and TRBJ2-3; 11 bases line up with TRBD1. Trimming at V came to 4 bases and at J to 3 bases, leaving 15 bases not matched to a gene. This CDR3 is built from 19 residues. CDR1 and CDR2 (germline): ENHRY, SYGVKD. Here the CDR3 DNA reads TGTGCCATCAGTGTAGCTCCTAGAAAGGACAGGGGGCGGACAGATACGCAGTATTTT. This codes for CAISVAPRKDRGRTDTQYF.

This chain joins TRBV7-9 and TRBJ2-5; 8 bases align to TRBD1. The germline gives CDR1 SEHNR, CDR2 FQNEAQ (reference sequence). The CDR3 runs to 13 residues. J was trimmed by 5 bases and V by 4 bases; bases with no gene match: 3. The CDR3, as DNA: TGTGCCAGCAGCTCCAGGGGGCCGGAGACCCAGTACTTC. As protein: CASSSRGPETQYF.

The chain recombines TRBV10-3 with TRBJ1-1, with D maybe TRBD1 (5 bases). From germline, CDR1 is ENHRY and CDR2 SYGVKD. Trimming took 5 bases from V and 2 from J, leaving 18 bases between them. This CDR3 comprises 16 residues. CDR3 protein: CAISSKEATDNTEAFF. For the CDR3, the DNA is TGTGCCATCAGTAGCAAAGAGGCGACAGACAACACTGAAGCTTTCTTT.

The J gene is TRBJ2-2, the V gene TRBV5-1; 8 bases match TRBD2. Germline assignment: CDR1 SGHRS and CDR2 YFSETQ. Trimming cost V 4 bases and J 4 bases; bases outside gene matches: 9. This CDR3 is 16 amino acids long. CDR3 bases: TGCGCCAGCAGCCCTCTAGCGGGCTCGGGCACCGGGGAGCTGTTTTTT. Translated, it gives CASSPLAGSGTGELFF.

The chain has TRBV20-1 and TRBJ1-3; D might be TRBD1 (5 bases). Trimming stripped 3 bases from V and 8 bases from J, with 14 bases between. The germline CDR1 and CDR2 sequences are DFQATT and SNEGSKA (reference sequence). The CDR3 has 13 residues. The CDR3 DNA sequence: TGCAGTGCTAGTGCCAGGCGGGGGGACACCATATATTTT. As protein: CSASARRGDTIYF.

The chain uses TRBV7-9 and TRBJ1-5, with D unresolved. The CDR3 is 14 amino acids. Germline V gives CDR1 SEHNR, CDR2 FQNEAQ (reference sequence). The V and J ends lost 4 bases and 7 bases respectively, with 14 bases between them. In DNA form, the CDR3 reads TGTGCCAGCAGCTCTCAGGCGATTGGGCAGCCCCAGCATTTT. Translating gives CASSSQAIGQPQHF.

V is TRBV19 and J is TRBJ2-7; tentatively, D is TRBD2 (6 bases). Germline CDR1 reads LNHDA; CDR2 reads SQIVND (reference sequence). This CDR3 spans 15 amino acids. The V end was cut by 6 bases, the J end by 4 bases, with 19 bases between. The CDR3 nucleotides read TGTGCCAGTAGCCCTAGCCTAGGAGGGTTTTACGAGCAGTACTTC. The encoded protein is CASSPSLGGFYEQYF. Together with reference TRBV19 and TRBJ2-7, the CDR3 gives the full variable domain: DGGITQSPKYLFRKEGQNVTLSCEQNLNHDAMYWYRQDPGQGLRLIYYSQIVNDFQKGDIAEGYSVSREKKESFPLTVTSAQKNPTAFYLCASSPSLGGFYEQYFGPGTRLTVT.

The V call is TRBV5-1, the J call TRBJ2-5; 7 positions agree with TRBD1. The CDR3 has 16 amino acids. Germline trimming cut 2 bases from V and 4 bases from J; bases unmatched to any gene: 11. The germline gives CDR1 SGHRS, CDR2 YFSETQ. CDR3 protein: CASSFDRVGVGETQYF. The DNA of the CDR3 is TGCGCCAGCAGCTTCGACAGGGTTGGGGTGGGAGAGACCCAGTACTTC.

The chain is built from TRBV6-6 and TRBJ2-5, with 7 bases fitting TRBD2. The V gene end was trimmed by 2 bases and the J gene end by 1 base; junction bases not matched to a gene: 7. The length of the CDR3 is 16 residues. The germline CDR1 and CDR2 sequences are MNHNY and SVGAGI (reference sequence). DNA for the CDR3: TGTGCCAGCAGTTACGAACCCGGGACTACCCAAGAGACCCAGTACTTC. Protein: CASSYEPGTTQETQYF.

CDR3 sequence (DNA): TGTGCCAGTAGTCTAGCGGGAGGGGTCAAAAACATTCAGTACTTC. Translating it yields CASSLAGGVKNIQYF. V gene TRBV19 combines with J gene TRBJ2-4, with TRBD2 matching over 12 bases. The CDR3 covers 15 residues. Germline values: CDR1 LNHDA, CDR2 SQIVND (reference sequence). After removal of 5 bases from V and 3 bases from J, the junction contained 2 bases not matched to a gene. Full variable domain (remainder filled in from reference TRBV19 and TRBJ2-4): DGGITQSPKYLFRKEGQNVTLSCEQNLNHDAMYWYRQDPGQGLRLIYYSQIVNDFQKGDIAEGYSVSREKKESFPLTVTSAQKNPTAFYLCASSLAGGVKNIQYFGAGTRLSVL.

This clone was observed a handful of times. This chain uses TRBV11-2 with TRBJ1-1; D not resolved. The length of the CDR3 is 16 residues. Germline V gives CDR1 SGHAT, CDR2 FQNNGV. The germline V and J ends were trimmed by 2 bases and 7 bases, with 20 bases remaining between them. CDR3 in DNA: TGTGCCAGCAGCTTATCCCCTTGGAGGAGAGAGGGTGAAGCTTTCTTT. Translation: CASSLSPWRREGEAFF.

This chain links TRBV11-1 with TRBJ2-3; 8 nucleotides match TRBD2. From germline, CDR1 is SGHAT and CDR2 FQDESV (reference sequence). With 0 bases clipped from V and 1 base from J, the junction kept 0 bases outside the gene matches. This CDR3 has 15 residues. The CDR3: CASSLAGLGTDTQYF. CDR3 coding DNA: TGTGCCAGCAGCTTAGCGGGACTAGGCACAGATACGCAGTATTTT.

The chain recombines TRBV5-4 with TRBJ1-4; TRBD1 aligns across 9 bases. From germline, CDR1 is SGHNT and CDR2 YYREEE (reference sequence). The CDR3 has 15 amino acids. The J segment lost 7 bases and the V segment lost 4 bases, leaving 8 bases of the junction unmatched. The CDR3 DNA is TGTGCCAGCAGCACCCGGGACAGGGCTGGTGAAAAACTGTTTTTT. Translating it yields CASSTRDRAGEKLFF. Full variable domain (remainder filled in from reference TRBV5-4 and TRBJ1-4): ETGVTQSPTHLIKTRGQQVTLRCSSQSGHNTVSWYQQALGQGPQFIFQYYREEENGRGNFPPRFSGLQFPNYSSELNVNALELDDSALYLCASSTRDRAGEKLFFGSGTQLSVL.

The V and J genes are TRBV7-2 and TRBJ2-7, with D possibly being TRBD1 (6 bases). The CDR3 runs 15 residues. Trimming shortened V by 5 bases and J by 4 bases, and 18 bases separated the two germline ends. The germline V gene has CDR1 SGHTA and CDR2 FQGNSA. CDR3 protein: CASSRTALGVYEQYF. In nucleotides, the CDR3 is TGTGCCAGCAGCCGGACAGCTTTGGGGGTATACGAGCAGTACTTC.

The chain has TRBV6-5 and TRBJ2-7, with D uncertain. The germline V and J ends were trimmed by 0 bases and 1 base, with 13 bases remaining between them. Germline loops: CDR1 MNHEY, CDR2 SVGAGI. This CDR3 is built from 16 residues. The CDR3 coding sequence is TGTGCCAGCAGTTACTCGGCCGCCACCGGGTCCTACGAGCAGTACTTC. Translation: CASSYSAATGSYEQYF.

The sample holds a few counts of this clone. The CDR3 region has the DNA TGCAGCGTTGGGGTAACGGCAGGGCCATACGAGCAGTACTTC. The encoded protein is CSVGVTAGPYEQYF. This chain joins TRBV29-1 and TRBJ2-7; a possible D gene is TRBD1 (5 bases). Germline V CDR1 and CDR2: SQVTM, ANQGSEA. The CDR3 runs to 14 residues. V was cut by 4 bases and J by 4 bases, with 17 bases left in between.

The J gene is TRBJ1-1, the V gene TRBV19; 9 positions agree with TRBD1. The CDR3 has 15 residues. The J segment lost 10 bases and the V segment lost 8 bases, leaving 17 bases of the junction unmatched. CDR1 is LNHDA and CDR2 is SQIVND in the germline V gene (reference sequence). The CDR3 DNA reads TGTGCCAGTTCTCCTCCGACAGGGGGGTTTACGGGAGCTTTCTTT. This encodes CASSPPTGGFTGAFF.

This chain connects TRBV9 to TRBJ1-1, with D possibly TRBD1 on 5 matching bases. CDR3 size: 14 residues. Trimming stripped 0 bases from V and 10 bases from J, with 16 bases between. Germline CDR1 is SGDLS and CDR2 is YYNGEE. CDR3 DNA sequence: TGTGCCAGCAGCGTAGATTCAGGGTTGACACCAGCTTTCTTT. It translates to CASSVDSGLTPAFF.

This clone was counted a single time. The chain has TRBV3-1 (or the pseudogene TRBV3-2) and TRBJ1-2, with 8 positions matching TRBD1. The CDR3 runs 13 residues. Losses at the gene ends were 6 bases for V and 8 bases for J; bases not matched to a gene: 8. Germline loops: CDR1 LGHDT, CDR2 YNNKEL (reference sequence). In DNA, the CDR3 is TGTGCCAGCAGTATGGGACAGGCAAGGGGCTACACCTTC. It is translated as CASSMGQARGYTF.